This TCR beta chain was documented in a study of CD8 T cells in ankylosing spondylitis. Worth noting for this clonotype: The antigen is undetermined.

Generation of TCR beta libraries employed quantitative 5'-RACE incorporating molecular barcodes. TCRdb itself ran the 5' RACE reads through MiXCR, one entry per CDR3 protein. Of 390,000 or so distinct CDR3 sequences in the sample, around 22% were seen once. Whole-study findings and limits: Clones linked to disease were reported to show significant enrichment in matched ankylosing spondylitis synovial fluid. Blood of patients with ankylosing spondylitis appeared to be characterized by a TCR beta motif of several highly homologous variants. Previous work reported some of these motif variants in the synovial fluid and blood of reactive arthritis. Disease-linked clones bore a CD8+ phenotype, appearing relatively rarely in peripheral blood.

The receptor was isolated from a male donor with ankylosing spondylitis. Specimen: blood, either unsorted or a sorted T cell fraction (not recorded which).

CDR3 amino acids: CASSVGMAEAFF. The DNA of the CDR3 is TGTGCCAGCAGTGTGGGGATGGCTGAAGCTTTCTTT. V and J are TRBV2 and TRBJ1-1; D remains ambiguous. The CDR3 is 12 amino acids. V lost 4 bases to trimming and J lost 6 bases, with 9 bases between them. Germline values: CDR1 SNHLY, CDR2 FYNNEI. The full variable domain, completed using reference TRBV2 and TRBJ1-1, is EPEVTQTPSHQVTQMGQEVILRCVPISNHLYFYWYRQILGQKVEFLVSFYNNEISEKSEIFDDQFSVERPDGSNFTLKIRSTKLEDSAMYFCASSVGMAEAFFGQGTRLTVV.